Listed here is a single T cell receptor beta chain. The table came from immunoSEQ multiplex PCR; TCRdb's copy has only in-frame clones and leaves some out. The repertoire holds about 170,000 clones, with 90% to 95% as singletons. V was cut by 5 bases and J by 1 base, with 12 bases left in between. This CDR3 is 15 amino acids long. CDR1 MNHEY and CDR2 SVGAGI come from the germline V gene. This entry is derived from a study of blood T cell repertoires in COVID-19. This receptor was identified in a woman in her forties or fifties with acute or convalescent COVID-19. Sequencing input: peripheral blood. The chain couples TRBV6-5 to TRBJ1-5, with D possibly being TRBD1 (6 bases). DNA of the CDR3: TGTGCCAGCAGTCACCGCGGGGGCAGCAATCAGCCCCAGCATTTT. This sequence encodes CASSHRGGSNQPQHF.